This T cell receptor (beta chain) was recorded in a study of cytotoxic CD8 clonotypes in ibrutinib-treated CLL. Study-wide results and limits: Public clonotypes occurred uncommonly; on treatment, they contracted or remained stable. Baseline levels were approached again at progression, after clonality had risen at ibrutinib response.

Comment on this clone: What it binds is unknown.

Profiled with immunoSEQ multiplex PCR; TCRdb holds only in-frame clones, not every one. Of thousands of clones listed, around 70% are singletons. Germline lookup yields CDR1 KGHSH and CDR2 LQKENI. V shed 4 bases and J 12 bases; nucleotides not matched to a gene: 8. This CDR3 has 12 amino acids. J is TRBJ2-7 and V is TRBV18; 8 bases match TRBD1. The sample consisted of PBMCs, taken before ibrutinib treatment. This receptor was taken from a human donor with chronic lymphocytic leukemia. Here the CDR3 DNA reads TGTGCCAGCTCACGACCGGGACAGGACGTGTACTTC. This gives the protein CASSRPGQDVYF.